This T cell receptor (beta chain) derives from a study of blood T cell repertoires in COVID-19. Libraries were prepared by immunoSEQ multiplex PCR; TCRdb keeps only in-frame clonotypes and omits some of them. Of roughly 63,000 clones listed, roughly 87% are singletons. The CDR3 has 12 residues. After removal of 6 bases from V and 15 bases from J, the junction contained 11 bases not matched to a gene. CDR1 SNHLY and CDR2 FYNNEI come from the germline V gene. The chain employs TRBV2 and TRBJ2-4, with TRBD1 matching 7 bases. This sequence originates from a man in his fifties or sixties with active COVID-19. The sample comprised peripheral blood. CDR3 sequence reads: CASSYGQDALYF. CDR3 nucleotides: TGTGCCAGCAGCTACGGACAGGACGCGTTGTACTTC.